This section outlines one T cell receptor (beta chain) sequence together with its context. Sample-barcoded 5' priming and a J-beta primer mix drove a second PCR of about 6 to 12 cycles. From the 5' RACE reads, TCRdb called clonotypes with MiXCR, one entry per CDR3 protein. Among approximately 830,000 distinct CDR3 sequences listed, under 80% were seen once. The CDR3 contains 14 residues. V gave up 7 bases and J gave up 8 bases; unmatched junction bases: 11. Germline V gene sequence: CDR1 MDHEN, CDR2 SYDVKM. This record comes from a study of blood T cells in healthy people across ages. Sequencing used blood. The sequence derives from a man aged 25 to 40 in good health. This rearrangement joins TRBV28 to TRBJ2-1, with TRBD2 matching over 7 bases. The CDR3 DNA follows: TGTGCCAGCAACCTTCCCCGGACTAGGGATGAGCAGTTCTTC. Protein: CASNLPRTRDEQFF.